This TCR beta chain was identified in a study of CD8 T cells in Susac syndrome. The overall study: Patients with Susac syndrome were therapy-naive, on corticosteroids, or on intravenous immunoglobulin alone at blood draw.

V lost 4 bases to trimming and J lost 6 bases, with 16 bases between them. The germline CDR1 and CDR2 sequences are LGHDT and YNNKEL (reference sequence). The CDR3 has 14 residues. Fulfillment of recently defined diagnostic criteria for definite or probable disease was shown by the patients with Susac syndrome. Study-wide results and caveats: Clonal expansion was not seen in any Susac syndrome CD4+ T cell repertoire.

Random hexamers served to reverse transcribe about 0.5 to 1 ug RNA. MiXCR, applied by TCRdb to the immunoSEQ multiplex PCR reads, yields one record per CDR3 protein. This sample has over 120,000 distinct CDR3 sequences, with 95% found just once. A word on this clonotype: The target antigen is unknown.

This TCR was sampled from a human donor with Susac syndrome. This chain uses TRBV3-1 with TRBJ2-7, with D possibly being TRBD2 (5 bases). The source material was CD4+ T cells from PBMCs. Here the CDR3 DNA reads TGTGCCAGCAGCCCTTCTAGCTCCCTTCGCGAGCAGTACTTC. This sequence encodes CASSPSSSLREQYF.